Presented here are 20 T cell receptor beta chains from one specimen sequenced in a study of T cells in Graves' hyperthyroidism and ophthalmopathy (dated by TCRdb to between 2018 and 2021). The library was obtained by multiplex PCR. Sequenced on an Illumina HiSeq 2000. The TCR beta CDR3 regions were amplified from RNA transcripts. A first-round RT-PCR of the TCR CDR3 used the HTBI primer set with the Qiagen OneStep RT-PCR kit. TCRdb cleaned the public reads at Q25 with fastp, built clones with MiXCR and kept in-frame beta chains. Under each unique CDR3 protein, matching rows form one entry showing the most common genes and DNA. The sample profile shows around 250,000 distinct CDR3 sequences; roughly 15% of them were found once. 10% to 15% of the sample lies in the top ten. Sequencing was done on a sample of blood. The receptors come from a woman aged 40 to 50 with Graves' hyperthyroidism that later progressed to Graves' ophthalmopathy.

This clonotype was observed at least ten times. J is TRBJ2-5 and V is TRBV12-3 or TRBV12-4; 11 nucleotides match TRBD2. V shed 5 bases and J 5 bases; nucleotides not matched to a gene: 4. There are 14 residues in the CDR3. Here the CDR3 reads CASSLLAGVETQYF. The CDR3 region has the DNA TGTGCCAGCAGTCTACTAGCGGGAGTTGAGACCCAGTACTTC.

In this sample, this clonotype turned up many times. The rearrangement uses TRBV28 and TRBJ1-5, with D maybe TRBD1 (5 bases). Trimming took 6 bases from V and 3 from J, leaving 15 bases between them. CDR1 is MDHEN and CDR2 is SYDVKM in the germline V gene. The CDR3 has 15 residues. CDR3 DNA: TGTGCCAGCAGCTTGATCGGCAGGGACAATCAGCCCCAGCATTTT. Translated, it gives CASSLIGRDNQPQHF.

This clonotype was recorded a few times. The chain is built from TRBV6-2 or TRBV6-3 and TRBJ2-7; D not resolved. The CDR3 extends over 11 amino acids. Germline lookup yields CDR1 MNHEY and CDR2 SVGEGT. The V end lost 5 bases, the J end lost 8 bases, and 10 bases lay between the germline ends. CDR3: CASSKHYKQYF. CDR3 DNA: TGTGCCAGCAGTAAGCACTATAAGCAGTACTTC.

This clonotype was picked up many times. The V gene is TRBV7-8, the J gene TRBJ2-5; D not resolved. The CDR3 runs 16 residues. Trimming left V 7 bases short and J 4 bases short, with 22 bases between. Germline V gives CDR1 SGHVS, CDR2 FQNEAQ. CDR3 DNA: TGTGCCAGCAACACCCTAAGGCCTGACCTTGTAGAGACCCAGTACTTC. This gives the protein CASNTLRPDLVETQYF.

This clonotype was seen ten or more times. The CDR3 region has the DNA TGCAGTGCTAGAGAGGGGCCTGAGGCAGATACGCAGTATTTT. It specifies CSAREGPEADTQYF. The chain uses TRBV20-1 and TRBJ2-3; D might be TRBD1 (5 bases). This CDR3 contains 14 residues. Trimming pared 0 bases from V and 4 bases from J, leaving 11 bases between. Looked up from germline, CDR1 is DFQATT and CDR2 is SNEGSKA (reference sequence).

This clonotype has at least ten counts. The CDR3: CASSYGTALAEAFF. CDR3 coding DNA: TGTGCCAGCAGCTATGGGACAGCCCTCGCTGAAGCTTTCTTT. The chain has TRBV27 and TRBJ1-1; 7 nucleotides align to TRBD1. After removal of 6 bases from V and 6 bases from J, the junction contained 10 bases not matched to a gene. The CDR3 covers 14 residues. Germline V lookup: CDR1 MNHEY, CDR2 SMNVEV (reference sequence).

Turning to this clonotype: At one end the junction does not follow the germline gene, possibly because of a read error. J is TRBJ2-3 and V is TRBV28; 9 bases are a match to TRBD1. Germline values: CDR1 MDHEN, CDR2 SYDVKM. This CDR3 has 16 residues. The CDR3 sequence: CAGSIAGTGNTDTQYF. The CDR3 DNA follows: TGTGCCGGCAGTATTGCCGGGACAGGGAACACAGATACGCAGTATTTT.

This clonotype has ten or more counts. V is TRBV28 and J is TRBJ2-7, with TRBD1 identical over 7 bases. V lost 5 bases and J lost 1; bases outside the gene matches: 11. The CDR3 length is 16 residues. CDR1 is MDHEN and CDR2 is SYDVKM in the germline V gene. The CDR3 loop is CASSETGTAHSYEQYF. Written as DNA, the CDR3 is TGTGCCAGCAGTGAAACCGGGACAGCGCATTCCTACGAGCAGTACTTC. Together with reference TRBV28 and TRBJ2-7, the CDR3 gives the full variable domain: DVKVTQSSRYLVKRTGEKVFLECVQDMDHENMFWYRQDPGLGLRLIYFSYDVKMKEKGDIPEGYSVSREKKERFSLILESASTNQTSMYLCASSETGTAHSYEQYFGPGTRLTVT.

About this clonotype: This could be a read error, since a much larger clone is one nucleotide away. The chain is built from TRBV12-3 or TRBV12-4 and TRBJ1-2; D not resolved. This CDR3 comprises 12 residues. The V end lost 5 bases, the J end lost 4 bases, and 8 bases lay between the germline ends. CDR3 residues: CASSHGLYGYTF. Here the CDR3 DNA reads TGTGCCAGCAGTCACGGACTCTATGGCTACACCTTC.

In this sample, this clonotype turned up many times. V and J are TRBV6-2 or TRBV6-3 and TRBJ2-3; D gene unclear. Trimming pared 2 bases from V and 4 bases from J, leaving 7 bases between. CDR3 size: 13 residues. Germline loops: CDR1 MNHEY, CDR2 SVGEGT. The CDR3 reads CASSYVGSDTQYF. The CDR3 coding sequence is TGTGCCAGCAGTTACGTAGGTTCAGATACGCAGTATTTT.

The chain combines TRBV28 with TRBJ1-2; D possibly corresponds to TRBD1 (5 bases). The V end was cut by 3 bases, the J end by 6 bases, with 14 bases between. The CDR3 consists of 14 residues. The germline CDR1 and CDR2 sequences are MDHEN and SYDVKM. The CDR3 DNA is TGTGCCAGCAGTTTCAACAGTCCGGGGGATGGCTACACCTTC. Translating it yields CASSFNSPGDGYTF.

This clonotype occurred many times. This chain connects TRBV20-1 to TRBJ2-1; unclear D gene. Trimming took off 7 bases at V and 5 bases at J, with 12 bases between the two ends. CDR3 length equals 12 residues. From germline, CDR1 is DFQATT and CDR2 SNEGSKA (reference sequence). The chain's CDR3 is CSGGLANNEQFF. CDR3 nucleotides: TGCAGTGGGGGTTTAGCCAACAATGAGCAGTTCTTC.

This clonotype has a count of ten or more. The V and J genes are TRBV6-1 and TRBJ2-1, with D possibly matching TRBD2 (6 bases). Germline-derived CDR1 and CDR2 are MNHNS and SASEGT. The CDR3 is 13 amino acids. V lost 8 bases and J lost 5, with 13 bases in between. CDR3 DNA: TGTGCCAGCGCGGGACTCTACCACAATGAGCAGTTCTTC. It encodes CASAGLYHNEQFF.

This clonotype was picked up many times. The V call is TRBV30, the J call TRBJ2-2; the D gene is possibly TRBD1 (5 bases). V lost 7 bases and J lost 6, with 15 bases in between. The germline gives CDR1 GTSNPN, CDR2 SVGIG (reference sequence). The CDR3 sequence is 13 residues long. CDR3: CASGRGSAGELFF. CDR3 in DNA: TGTGCCTCGGGTAGGGGTAGTGCCGGGGAGCTGTTTTTT.

The table lists this clonotype with many counts. The V gene is TRBV6-1, the J gene TRBJ1-5; maybe TRBD1 (6 bases). Per the germline V gene, CDR1 is MNHNS and CDR2 is SASEGT. CDR3 length: 14 residues. Trimming took off 8 bases at V and 1 base at J, with 12 bases between the two ends. CDR3 coding DNA: TGTGCCAGCGATGGAGGGGGGAGCAATCAGCCCCAGCATTTT. Translating it yields CASDGGGSNQPQHF.

On this clonotype itself: A much larger clonotype is one base distant, so this may be a read error. J is TRBJ1-2 and V is TRBV29-1, with no clear D. The CDR3 runs to 12 residues. Germline V gene sequence: CDR1 SQVTM, CDR2 ANQGSEA. V lost 7 bases to trimming and J lost 1 base, with 10 bases between them. The CDR3 sequence is CSAIDGNYGYTF. DNA for the CDR3: TGCAGCGCCATAGACGGTAACTATGGCTACACCTTC. The whole variable domain, filled in from reference TRBV29-1 and TRBJ1-2, reads SAVISQKPSRDICQRGTSLTIQCQVDSQVTMMFWYRQQPGQSLTLIATANQGSEATYESGFVIDKFPISRPNLTFSTLTVSNMSPEDSSIYLCSAIDGNYGYTFGSGTRLTVV.

CDR3 amino acids: CASRNRDRSTDTQYF. The CDR3 DNA is TGTGCCAGTAGAAACCGGGACAGAAGCACAGATACGCAGTATTTT. The chain uses TRBV19 and TRBJ2-3; 7 nucleotides line up with TRBD1. After removal of 6 bases from V and 0 bases from J, the junction contained 6 bases not matched to a gene. The CDR3 sequence is 15 residues long. The germline CDR1 and CDR2 sequences are LNHDA and SQIVND (reference sequence).

This clonotype was counted ten times or more. The chain links TRBV12-3 or TRBV12-4 to TRBJ2-3; maybe TRBD1 (5 bases). The V end was cut by 6 bases, the J end by 2 bases, with 9 bases between. CDR3 size: 13 residues. DNA of the CDR3: TGTGCCAGCAGCCCGACAGTCACAGATACGCAGTATTTT. Protein: CASSPTVTDTQYF.

Many counts were recorded for this clonotype. V gene TRBV5-6 combines with J gene TRBJ2-5; possibly TRBD2 for D (5 bases). This CDR3 contains 13 residues. V was shortened by 9 bases and J by 1 base, with 13 bases between the two germline ends. Germline values: CDR1 SGHDT, CDR2 YYEEEE. The CDR3 region is CATTAAVQETQYF. The CDR3, as DNA: TGTGCCACCACAGCGGCAGTCCAAGAGACCCAGTACTTC.

This chain links TRBV5-6 with TRBJ1-2, with D hard to call. The V gene's germline CDR1 is SGHDT and CDR2 YYEEEE. This CDR3 has 16 residues. The germline V and J ends were trimmed by 0 bases and 2 bases, with 14 bases remaining between them. DNA for the CDR3: TGTGCCAGCAGCTTGGTCAGGCACAGCCTCAACTATGGCTACACCTTC. Its protein is CASSLVRHSLNYGYTF.